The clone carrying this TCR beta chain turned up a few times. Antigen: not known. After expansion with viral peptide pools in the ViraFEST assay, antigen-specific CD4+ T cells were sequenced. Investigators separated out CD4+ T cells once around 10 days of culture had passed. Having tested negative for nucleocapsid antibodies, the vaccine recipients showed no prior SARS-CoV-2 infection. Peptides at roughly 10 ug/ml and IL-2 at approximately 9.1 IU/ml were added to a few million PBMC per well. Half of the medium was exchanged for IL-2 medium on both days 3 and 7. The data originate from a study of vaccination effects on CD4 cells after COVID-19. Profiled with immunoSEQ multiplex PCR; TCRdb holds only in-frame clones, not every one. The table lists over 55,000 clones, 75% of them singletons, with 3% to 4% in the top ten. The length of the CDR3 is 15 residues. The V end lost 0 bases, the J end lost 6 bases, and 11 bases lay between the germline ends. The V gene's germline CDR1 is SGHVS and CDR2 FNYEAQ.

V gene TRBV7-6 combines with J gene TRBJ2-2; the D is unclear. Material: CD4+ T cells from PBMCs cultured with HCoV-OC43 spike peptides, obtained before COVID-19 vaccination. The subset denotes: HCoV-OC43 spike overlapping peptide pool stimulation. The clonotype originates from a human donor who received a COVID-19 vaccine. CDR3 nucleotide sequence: TGTGCCAGCAGCTTAGCACGGCCTGGGGCCGGGGAGCTGTTTTTT. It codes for CASSLARPGAGELFF.